These T cell receptor beta chains were read from a single sample in a study of T cells after yellow fever vaccination. One entry per CDR3 protein results from TCRdb running MiXCR on the 5' RACE reads. The sample lists some 390,000 distinct CDR3 sequences; around 6.5% were seen once. The source material was PBMCs, sampled 5 days after the yellow fever booster vaccination. The receptors shown here come from a young man who received the YFV17D yellow fever vaccine. Both conserved end residues are part of each CDR3. D genes are given only for firm matches. Part of the rows lack a size; the others show once, few, many or a class for expanded clones.

D gene: TRBD2; clone size: many; J gene: TRBJ2-1; V gene: TRBV6-5; CDR3 DNA: TGTGCCAGCAGCATAGCGGGAGGCCCCGAGGCCTACAATGAGCAGTTCTTC; CDR3 protein: CASSIAGGPEAYNEQFF
D gene: -; clone size: -; J gene: TRBJ2-7; V gene: TRBV7-9; CDR3 DNA: TGTGCCAGCAGCTTAATCTCAGGGGATACCTACGAGCAGTACTTC; CDR3 protein: CASSLISGDTYEQYF
D gene: TRBD1; clone size: -; J gene: TRBJ2-7; V gene: TRBV16; CDR3 DNA: TGTGCCAGCAGCCGTCAACAGGGGTACATGCCCGAGCAGTACTTC; CDR3 protein: CASSRQQGYMPEQYF
D gene: -; clone size: -; J gene: TRBJ2-2; V gene: TRBV2; CDR3 DNA: TGTGCCAGCAAGGAGTGGAGCGAGAGTATCGGGGAGCTGTTTTTT; CDR3 protein: CASKEWSESIGELFF
D gene: -; clone size: many; J gene: TRBJ2-2; V gene: TRBV10-3; CDR3 DNA: TGTGCCATAACCCGAGAGCCAACCGGGGAGCTGTTTTTT; CDR3 protein: CAITREPTGELFF
D gene: -; clone size: few; J gene: TRBJ2-5; V gene: TRBV28; CDR3 DNA: TGTGCCAGCAGTTTCGACCCGACTATGTACCAAGAGACCCAGTACTTC; CDR3 protein: CASSFDPTMYQETQYF
D gene: TRBD2; clone size: few; J gene: TRBJ2-1; V gene: TRBV5-1; CDR3 DNA: TGCGCCAGCAGCTTGGGGAAAAGGCCGGGGGGGTACAATGAGCAGTTCTTC; CDR3 protein: CASSLGKRPGGYNEQFF
D gene: TRBD2; clone size: few; J gene: TRBJ2-7; V gene: TRBV19; CDR3 DNA: TGTGCCAGTAGATTTAGCGGGAGAAGCTCCTACGAGCAGTACTTC; CDR3 protein: CASRFSGRSSYEQYF
D gene: -; clone size: -; J gene: TRBJ2-5; V gene: TRBV20-1; CDR3 DNA: TGCAGTGCTAGAGATCAGCCCTTGGGAGAGACCCAGTACTTC; CDR3 protein: CSARDQPLGETQYF
D gene: TRBD2; clone size: many; J gene: TRBJ2-1; V gene: TRBV20-1; CDR3 DNA: TGCAGTGCTTGGGGACTAGCGGGAGGGGAGCAGTTCTTC; CDR3 protein: CSAWGLAGGEQFF
D gene: -; clone size: many; J gene: TRBJ1-5; V gene: TRBV15; CDR3 DNA: TGTGCCACCAGCGCAGGGGCGCCCAATCAGCCCCAGCATTTT; CDR3 protein: CATSAGAPNQPQHF
D gene: -; clone size: -; J gene: TRBJ2-7; V gene: TRBV18; CDR3 DNA: TGTGCCAGCTCAGATTTAGCAGCTACCTACGAGCAGTACTTC; CDR3 protein: CASSDLAATYEQYF
D gene: -; clone size: -; J gene: TRBJ1-2; V gene: TRBV19; CDR3 DNA: TGTGCCAGTGCATTAGGGGCATATGCTAACTATGGCTACACCTTC; CDR3 protein: CASALGAYANYGYTF
D gene: -; clone size: -; J gene: TRBJ2-1; V gene: TRBV29-1; CDR3 DNA: TGCAGCGCCCAAGGGGCGCCCCTCGTGTCTGAGCAGTTCTTC; CDR3 protein: CSAQGAPLVSEQFF
D gene: -; clone size: many; J gene: TRBJ1-5; V gene: TRBV5-1; CDR3 DNA: TGCGCCAGCAGCAACGACGGTTTCAATCAGCCCCAGCATTTT; CDR3 protein: CASSNDGFNQPQHF
D gene: TRBD2; clone size: -; J gene: TRBJ2-7; V gene: TRBV19; CDR3 DNA: TGTGCCAGTAGTCCTAGCGGGAGTAATTACGAGCAGTACTTC; CDR3 protein: CASSPSGSNYEQYF
D gene: TRBD2; clone size: few; J gene: TRBJ2-1; V gene: TRBV18; CDR3 DNA: TGTGCCAGCTCACCACCCGGACTAGCGGGAGGGCCCTATGAGCAGTTCTTC; CDR3 protein: CASSPPGLAGGPYEQFF
D gene: TRBD2; clone size: -; J gene: TRBJ2-1; V gene: TRBV4-3; CDR3 DNA: TGCGCCAGCAGCCCCTTAGGGACTAGCGTAGCCAATGAGCAGTTCTTC; CDR3 protein: CASSPLGTSVANEQFF
D gene: TRBD2; clone size: many; J gene: TRBJ2-1; V gene: TRBV7-2; CDR3 DNA: TGTGCCAGCAGCCTTTACGGACTAGCGGGAGGTGGCCCTTTCTTC; CDR3 protein: CASSLYGLAGGGPFF
D gene: -; clone size: -; J gene: TRBJ2-7; V gene: TRBV10-3; CDR3 DNA: TGTGCCATCAGTGAGTCCGTGGTGGGAGTCAACGAGCAGTACTTC; CDR3 protein: CAISESVVGVNEQYF
D gene: -; clone size: once; J gene: TRBJ2-7; V gene: TRBV6-2/TRBV6-3; CDR3 DNA: TGTGCCAGCAGTGCAATCCCTTACGAGCAGTACTTC; CDR3 protein: CASSAIPYEQYF
D gene: -; clone size: -; J gene: TRBJ1-1; V gene: TRBV29-1; CDR3 DNA: TGCAGCGTTCTGGGGGGGGCCGCCAAGGCCGGGAACACTGTAGCTTTCTTT; CDR3 protein: CSVLGGAAKAGNTVAFF
D gene: -; clone size: many; J gene: TRBJ1-5; V gene: TRBV20-1; CDR3 DNA: TGCAGTGCCGAAGTTACAGGAGGGGGAATAAGTCAGCCCCAGCATTTT; CDR3 protein: CSAEVTGGGISQPQHF
D gene: TRBD2; clone size: many; J gene: TRBJ2-3; V gene: TRBV7-2; CDR3 DNA: TGTGCCAGCAGCATGCTAGCGGGAGTATATACAGATACGCAGTATTTT; CDR3 protein: CASSMLAGVYTDTQYF
D gene: -; clone size: -; J gene: TRBJ2-1; V gene: TRBV6-2/TRBV6-3; CDR3 DNA: TGTGCCAGCAGTCCGCACTCATTCCTAGTGGGGCGGCCCAATGAGCAGTTCTTC; CDR3 protein: CASSPHSFLVGRPNEQFF
D gene: -; clone size: many; J gene: TRBJ2-5; V gene: TRBV5-6; CDR3 DNA: TGTGCCAGCAGCTTCATCGGGAGTAGCGAGCAAGAGACCCAGTACTTC; CDR3 protein: CASSFIGSSEQETQYF
D gene: TRBD1; clone size: few; J gene: TRBJ2-7; V gene: TRBV27; CDR3 DNA: TGTGCCAGCAGTTACTTGGGACAGGGGGCCTACGAGCAGTACTTC; CDR3 protein: CASSYLGQGAYEQYF
D gene: -; clone size: -; J gene: TRBJ2-3; V gene: TRBV7-6; CDR3 DNA: TGTGCCAGCAGCTCCCCAACAGGTCTGTTCACAGATACGCAGTATTTT; CDR3 protein: CASSSPTGLFTDTQYF
D gene: TRBD2; clone size: many; J gene: TRBJ2-1; V gene: TRBV20-1; CDR3 DNA: TGCAGTGCCGCTCCCGGGGGGGGTGAGCAGTTCTTC; CDR3 protein: CSAAPGGGEQFF
D gene: -; clone size: many; J gene: TRBJ1-2; V gene: TRBV12-3/TRBV12-4; CDR3 DNA: TGTGCCAGCAGTTTAGCTGCCAAATATGGCTACACCTTC; CDR3 protein: CASSLAAKYGYTF
D gene: -; clone size: few; J gene: TRBJ2-3; V gene: TRBV2; CDR3 DNA: TGTGCCAGCAGTGGACAGGTGTTGGGCACAGATACGCAGTATTTT; CDR3 protein: CASSGQVLGTDTQYF
D gene: -; clone size: many; J gene: TRBJ2-3; V gene: TRBV5-1; CDR3 DNA: TGCGCCAGCAGCTTGGGGGACGGGGCGAGTGCTACGCAGTATTTT; CDR3 protein: CASSLGDGASATQYF
D gene: -; clone size: many; J gene: TRBJ2-3; V gene: TRBV20-1; CDR3 DNA: TGCAGTGCTAGAGATGATAAGGATACGCAGTATTTT; CDR3 protein: CSARDDKDTQYF
D gene: TRBD2; clone size: -; J gene: TRBJ2-7; V gene: TRBV20-1; CDR3 DNA: TGCAGTGCTAGAGACTCTAGCGGGATATCCTACGAGCAGTACTTC; CDR3 protein: CSARDSSGISYEQYF
D gene: -; clone size: many; J gene: TRBJ2-4; V gene: TRBV7-6; CDR3 DNA: TGTGCCAGCAGCCCCGGGAATAAGGGCCTAGCCAAAAACATTCAGTACTTC; CDR3 protein: CASSPGNKGLAKNIQYF
D gene: TRBD2; clone size: many; J gene: TRBJ2-3; V gene: TRBV27; CDR3 DNA: TGTGCCAGCAGTTCTGCTAGCGGGAAAACAGATACGCAGTATTTT; CDR3 protein: CASSSASGKTDTQYF
D gene: -; clone size: -; J gene: TRBJ2-2; V gene: TRBV20-1; CDR3 DNA: TGCAGTGCTAGACAGGGGATCGGGGAGCTGTTTTTT; CDR3 protein: CSARQGIGELFF
D gene: TRBD2; clone size: few; J gene: TRBJ2-7; V gene: TRBV27; CDR3 DNA: TGTGCCAGCAGTTTATCTGCGGGAGTGGGGATCAACGAGCAGTACTTC; CDR3 protein: CASSLSAGVGINEQYF
D gene: TRBD2; clone size: many; J gene: TRBJ2-1; V gene: TRBV3-1; CDR3 DNA: TGTGCCAGCAGCCAAGAGGGTCGGCGGGGGGGCCCCTACAATGAGCAGTTCTTC; CDR3 protein: CASSQEGRRGGPYNEQFF
D gene: TRBD1; clone size: few; J gene: TRBJ2-5; V gene: TRBV5-1; CDR3 DNA: TGCGCCAGCAGAACAGGGGGACAAGAGACCCAGTACTTC; CDR3 protein: CASRTGGQETQYF
D gene: -; clone size: -; J gene: TRBJ2-4; V gene: TRBV18; CDR3 DNA: TGTGCCAGCTCACCACAGAGACATGTTTCCAAAAACATTCAGTACTTC; CDR3 protein: CASSPQRHVSKNIQYF
D gene: -; clone size: -; J gene: TRBJ2-7; V gene: TRBV12-3/TRBV12-4; CDR3 DNA: TGTGCCAGCAGTTTAGACCCAGAAAGCTCCTACGAGCAGTACTTC; CDR3 protein: CASSLDPESSYEQYF
D gene: -; clone size: few; J gene: TRBJ2-7; V gene: TRBV30; CDR3 DNA: TGTGCCTGGTCTCGGGACGGAACCTACGAGCAGTACTTC; CDR3 protein: CAWSRDGTYEQYF
D gene: -; clone size: few; J gene: TRBJ2-6; V gene: TRBV19; CDR3 DNA: TGTGCCAGTACCTTGGACGGCTACTCTGGGGCCAACGTCCTGACTTTC; CDR3 protein: CASTLDGYSGANVLTF
D gene: TRBD1; clone size: -; J gene: TRBJ2-5; V gene: TRBV7-2; CDR3 DNA: TGTGCCAGCAGCTTAGGGGGGACAGGGTATGGAGAGACCCAGTACTTC; CDR3 protein: CASSLGGTGYGETQYF
D gene: -; clone size: few; J gene: TRBJ2-2; V gene: TRBV7-9; CDR3 DNA: TGTGCCAGCGTCCCTCGCCCCGGGCAGAGAAACACCGGGGAGCTGTTTTTT; CDR3 protein: CASVPRPGQRNTGELFF
D gene: -; clone size: many; J gene: TRBJ2-5; V gene: TRBV5-6; CDR3 DNA: TGTGCCAGCAGCTTCGGGTTGAACACCCTAAGAGGGGAGACCCAGTACTTC; CDR3 protein: CASSFGLNTLRGETQYF
D gene: -; clone size: few; J gene: TRBJ2-5; V gene: TRBV27; CDR3 DNA: TGTGCCAGCAGTTTATTGGGGGCGCGGGAGACCCAGTACTTC; CDR3 protein: CASSLLGARETQYF
D gene: TRBD2; clone size: few; J gene: TRBJ2-5; V gene: TRBV6-1; CDR3 DNA: TGTGCCAGCAGTCAGACGACGGGGGGAGGGACCCAGTACTTC; CDR3 protein: CASSQTTGGGTQYF
D gene: TRBD1; clone size: many; J gene: TRBJ1-4; V gene: TRBV7-9; CDR3 DNA: TGTGCCAGCAGCACCTTCAGGACAGGGGAAAAACTGTTTTTT; CDR3 protein: CASSTFRTGEKLFF
D gene: -; clone size: few; J gene: TRBJ2-5; V gene: TRBV18; CDR3 DNA: TGTGCCAGCTCACCACCGGGAAAGACCCAGTACTTC; CDR3 protein: CASSPPGKTQYF
D gene: -; clone size: -; J gene: TRBJ2-3; V gene: TRBV7-2; CDR3 DNA: TGTGCCAGCAGCGAAGAAGGCCGGCCGGATACGCAGTATTTT; CDR3 protein: CASSEEGRPDTQYF
D gene: -; clone size: few; J gene: TRBJ2-5; V gene: TRBV7-2; CDR3 DNA: TGTGCCAGCAGCTTAGGTCGGGACATGTACTTC; CDR3 protein: CASSLGRDMYF